Listed below are T cell receptor beta chains from one sample, sequenced in a study of blood T cell repertoires in COVID-19. Libraries were prepared by immunoSEQ multiplex PCR; TCRdb keeps only in-frame clonotypes and omits some of them. The data show 300,000 to 350,000 clones, 75% to 90% seen once. The sequenced material came from PBMCs or T cells enriched from blood (not recorded which). The receptors were gathered from a young man who had recovered from COVID-19. The CDR3 runs from the conserved cysteine through the conserved F or W. Fields, in order: D gene, J gene, V gene, clone size, CDR3 protein, CDR3 DNA. The D gene is left open where the match is weak. Size is omitted from some rows. Given values are once, few, many or a class for expanded clones.

>.|TRBJ2-7|TRBV3-1/TRBV3-2|.
CASSQVSDGPYEQYF
TGTGCCAGCAGCCAAGTTAGCGACGGACCCTACGAGCAGTACTTC
>.|TRBJ2-7|TRBV13|once
CASSPGGIYEQYF
TGTGCCAGCAGCCCAGGCGGGATCTACGAGCAGTACTTC
>.|TRBJ2-7|TRBV2|.
CASSEGGLSYEQYF
TGTGCCAGCAGTGAAGGTGGCCTCTCCTACGAGCAGTACTTC
>.|TRBJ2-7|TRBV7-2|.
CASSLVSGSYEQYF
TGTGCCAGCAGCTTAGTGTCGGGCTCCTACGAGCAGTACTTC
>.|TRBJ2-4|TRBV30|.
CAWSWGDSKNIQYF
TGTGCCTGGAGCTGGGGGGACAGCAAAAACATTCAGTACTTC
>.|TRBJ2-2|TRBV6-5|.
CASSYSIRGGELFF
TGTGCCAGCAGTTACTCGATTCGGGGGGGGGAGCTGTTTTTT
>.|TRBJ1-2|TRBV2|.
CASRAGLHYQGYTF
TGTGCCAGCAGGGCGGGACTGCACTATCAGGGCTACACCTTC
>TRBD2|TRBJ2-3|TRBV6-5|.
CASSGGGSTDTQYF
TGTGCCAGTTCAGGCGGGGGGAGCACAGATACGCAGTATTTT
>.|TRBJ1-1|TRBV6-5|.
CASAGLYNGETEAFF
TGTGCCAGCGCGGGTTTATATAATGGGGAGACTGAAGCTTTCTTT
>TRBD2|TRBJ2-1|TRBV4-2|.
CASSQVLAGGHGEQFF
TGTGCCAGCAGCCAAGTACTAGCGGGGGGCCATGGTGAGCAGTTCTTC
>TRBD2|TRBJ2-3|TRBV2|few
CASRLLAGGEDTQYF
TGTGCCAGCAGGTTACTAGCGGGGGGGGAAGATACGCAGTATTTT
>.|TRBJ1-1|TRBV27|.
CASSFSLPTTGGNTEAFF
TGTGCCAGCAGTTTCTCCTTACCCACCACGGGGGGGAACACTGAAGCTTTCTTT
>TRBD1|TRBJ1-4|TRBV2|.
CASKEQGMGEKLFF
TGTGCCAGCAAGGAACAGGGGATGGGTGAAAAACTGTTTTTT
>TRBD1|TRBJ1-2|TRBV7-2|.
CASSLARDRSGYTF
TGTGCCAGCAGCTTAGCCCGGGACAGGAGTGGCTACACCTTC
>.|TRBJ1-2|TRBV4-1|.
CASSHQAGLSDYTF
TGCGCCAGCAGCCATCAGGCGGGACTTTCTGACTACACCTTC
>TRBD1|TRBJ1-6|TRBV30|few
CAWSPGTADSPLHF
TGTGCCTGGAGTCCCGGGACAGCGGATTCACCCCTCCACTTT
>TRBD1|TRBJ1-1|TRBV28|.
CASSSTRDRVNTEAFF
TGTGCCAGCAGTAGTACCCGGGACAGGGTTAACACTGAAGCTTTCTTT
>.|TRBJ1-5|TRBV9|.
CASSETGIQPQHF
TGTGCGAGCTCCGAAACAGGGATTCAGCCCCAGCATTTT
>TRBD2|TRBJ2-5|TRBV7-6|.
CASSTGSSGWETQYF
TGTGCCAGCAGCACAGGGTCTAGCGGGTGGGAGACCCAGTACTTC
>.|TRBJ2-6|TRBV12-3/TRBV12-4|.
CASRPPGANVLTF
TGTGCCAGCCGTCCCCCTGGGGCCAACGTCCTGACTTTC
>.|TRBJ1-1|TRBV6-5|.
CASRDQGFTEAFF
TGTGCCAGCAGGGACCAGGGGTTCACTGAAGCTTTCTTT
>TRBD1|TRBJ2-2|TRBV7-7|few
CASSLEGAQNTGELFF
TGTGCTAGCAGCCTTGAGGGGGCGCAGAACACCGGGGAGCTGTTTTTT
>TRBD1|TRBJ1-6|TRBV3-1/TRBV3-2|.
CASSQAPGQLSPLHF
TGTGCCAGCAGCCAAGCGCCGGGACAGCTTTCACCCCTCCACTTT
>.|TRBJ1-1|TRBV7-6|.
CASSWGGNTEAFF
TGTGCCAGCAGCTGGGGCGGAAACACTGAAGCTTTCTTT
>.|TRBJ1-2|TRBV12-3/TRBV12-4|.
CASSLARDSGYTF
TGTGCCAGCAGTTTAGCGCGGGACTCCGGCTACACCTTC
>.|TRBJ2-2|TRBV9|.
CASSGTENTGELFF
TGTGCCAGCAGCGGGACAGAGAACACCGGGGAGCTGTTTTTT
>TRBD2|TRBJ2-5|TRBV6-1|.
CASSEVTSGKETQYF
TGTGCCAGCAGTGAAGTAACTAGCGGGAAAGAGACCCAGTACTTC
>TRBD1|TRBJ1-1|TRBV3-1/TRBV3-2|.
CASSRQTGMNTEAFF
TGTGCCAGCAGCCGACAGACAGGGATGAACACTGAAGCTTTCTTT
>.|TRBJ2-3|TRBV5-1|.
CASREYLEGGDTQYF
TGCGCCAGCCGCGAATACTTAGAGGGAGGAGATACGCAGTATTTT
>.|TRBJ2-2|TRBV11-3|once
CASSSLAGELFF
TGTGCCAGCAGCTCCCTAGCCGGGGAGCTGTTTTTT
>TRBD1|TRBJ1-2|TRBV30|.
CAWSGQGIEKVWNYGYTF
TGTGCCTGGAGCGGACAGGGGATAGAAAAAGTATGGAACTATGGCTACACCTTC
>.|TRBJ2-3|TRBV11-2|.
CASSPRVTDTQYF
TGTGCCAGCAGCCCCCGGGTCACAGATACGCAGTATTTT
>.|TRBJ2-5|TRBV5-5|once
CASRGPRGGETQYF
TGTGCCAGCAGAGGGCCCCGCGGCGGGGAGACCCAGTACTTC
>TRBD1|TRBJ1-2|TRBV30|.
CAWSMAGGDYGYTF
TGTGCCTGGAGCATGGCAGGGGGCGACTATGGCTACACCTTC
>.|TRBJ1-3|TRBV3-1/TRBV3-2|.
CASSQVVSSGNTIYF
TGTGCCAGCAGCCAAGTTGTCAGCTCTGGAAACACCATATATTTT
>.|TRBJ1-5|TRBV21-1|.
CASSKTGINKGAEHF
TGTGCCAGCAGCAAAACGGGAATTAACAAGGGGGCTGAGCATTTT
>.|TRBJ1-1|TRBV7-3|few
CASSPSAGVNTEAFF
TGTGCCAGCAGCCCCTCGGCAGGGGTGAACACTGAAGCTTTCTTT
>.|TRBJ1-2|TRBV3-1/TRBV3-2|.
CASSQAIYGYTF
TGTGCCAGCAGCCAAGCTATCTATGGCTACACCTTC
>.|TRBJ2-2|TRBV7-3|few
CASSFLGTGELFF
TGTGCCAGCAGCTTTCTAGGCACCGGGGAGCTGTTTTTT
>TRBD1|TRBJ2-3|TRBV14|.
CASSMQGAGTDTQYF
TGTGCCAGCAGCATGCAGGGGGCTGGCACAGATACGCAGTATTTT